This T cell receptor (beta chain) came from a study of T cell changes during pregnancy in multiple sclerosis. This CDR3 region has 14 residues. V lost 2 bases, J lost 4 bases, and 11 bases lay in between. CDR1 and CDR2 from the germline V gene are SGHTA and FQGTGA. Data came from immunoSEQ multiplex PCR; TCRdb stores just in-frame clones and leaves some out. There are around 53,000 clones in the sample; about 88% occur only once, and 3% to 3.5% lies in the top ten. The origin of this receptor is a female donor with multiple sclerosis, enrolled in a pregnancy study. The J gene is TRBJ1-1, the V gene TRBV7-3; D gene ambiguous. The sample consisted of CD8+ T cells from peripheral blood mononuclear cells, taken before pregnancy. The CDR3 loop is CASSLGMGSTEAFF. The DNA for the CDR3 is TGTGCCAGCAGCTTAGGTATGGGGAGCACTGAAGCTTTCTTT. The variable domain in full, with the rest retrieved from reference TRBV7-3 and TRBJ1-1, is GAGVSQTPSNKVTEKGKYVELRCDPISGHTALYWYRQSLGQGPEFLIYFQGTGAADDSGLPNDRFFAVRPEGSVSTLKIQRTERGDSAVYLCASSLGMGSTEAFFGQGTRLTVV.